The clone carrying this T cell receptor (beta chain) was counted only a few times. Its antigen is undetermined. The data originate from a study of cytomegalovirus exposure and HLA in healthy donors. Points from the study as a whole: As was reported, the classifier diagnosed cytomegalovirus status with high specificity and sensitivity. The authors later found HLA-associated TCR beta chains more clonally expanded than equally common others.

CDR1 and CDR2 from the germline V gene are WNHNN and SYGVQD (reference sequence). The CDR3 contains 16 residues. Trimming took 4 bases from V and 0 from J; bases not matched to a gene: 8. Both 60 Vbeta primers and 13 Jbeta primers went into the PCR. Assay: immunoSEQ multiplex PCR; the TCRdb copy retains only in-frame clones and omits some. The repertoire includes about 140,000 clones, 80% of them detected once, and roughly 2% sits in the top ten. The receptor was isolated from a man aged 30 to 39 in good health and CMV-seronegative. V is TRBV10-1 and J is TRBJ2-7, with 8 nucleotides matching TRBD1. The material sequenced was PBMCs. The chain's CDR3 is CASSGETGGNSYEQYF. CDR3 in DNA: TGCGCCAGCAGTGGGGAAACAGGGGGAAACTCCTACGAGCAGTACTTC.